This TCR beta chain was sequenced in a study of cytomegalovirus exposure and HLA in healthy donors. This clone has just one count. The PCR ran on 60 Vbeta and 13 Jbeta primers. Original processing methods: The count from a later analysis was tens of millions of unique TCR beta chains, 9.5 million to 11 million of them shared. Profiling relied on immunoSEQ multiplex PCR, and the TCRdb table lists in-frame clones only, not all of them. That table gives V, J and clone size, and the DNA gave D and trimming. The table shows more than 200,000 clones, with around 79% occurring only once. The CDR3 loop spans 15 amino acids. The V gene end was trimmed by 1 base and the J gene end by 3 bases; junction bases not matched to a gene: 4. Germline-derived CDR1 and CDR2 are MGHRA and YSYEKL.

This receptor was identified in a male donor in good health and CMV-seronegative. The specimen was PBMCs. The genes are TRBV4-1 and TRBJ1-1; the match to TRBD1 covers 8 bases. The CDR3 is CASSQAGQGDTEAFF. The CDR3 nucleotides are TGCGCCAGCAGCCAAGCCGGACAGGGTGACACTGAAGCTTTCTTT.